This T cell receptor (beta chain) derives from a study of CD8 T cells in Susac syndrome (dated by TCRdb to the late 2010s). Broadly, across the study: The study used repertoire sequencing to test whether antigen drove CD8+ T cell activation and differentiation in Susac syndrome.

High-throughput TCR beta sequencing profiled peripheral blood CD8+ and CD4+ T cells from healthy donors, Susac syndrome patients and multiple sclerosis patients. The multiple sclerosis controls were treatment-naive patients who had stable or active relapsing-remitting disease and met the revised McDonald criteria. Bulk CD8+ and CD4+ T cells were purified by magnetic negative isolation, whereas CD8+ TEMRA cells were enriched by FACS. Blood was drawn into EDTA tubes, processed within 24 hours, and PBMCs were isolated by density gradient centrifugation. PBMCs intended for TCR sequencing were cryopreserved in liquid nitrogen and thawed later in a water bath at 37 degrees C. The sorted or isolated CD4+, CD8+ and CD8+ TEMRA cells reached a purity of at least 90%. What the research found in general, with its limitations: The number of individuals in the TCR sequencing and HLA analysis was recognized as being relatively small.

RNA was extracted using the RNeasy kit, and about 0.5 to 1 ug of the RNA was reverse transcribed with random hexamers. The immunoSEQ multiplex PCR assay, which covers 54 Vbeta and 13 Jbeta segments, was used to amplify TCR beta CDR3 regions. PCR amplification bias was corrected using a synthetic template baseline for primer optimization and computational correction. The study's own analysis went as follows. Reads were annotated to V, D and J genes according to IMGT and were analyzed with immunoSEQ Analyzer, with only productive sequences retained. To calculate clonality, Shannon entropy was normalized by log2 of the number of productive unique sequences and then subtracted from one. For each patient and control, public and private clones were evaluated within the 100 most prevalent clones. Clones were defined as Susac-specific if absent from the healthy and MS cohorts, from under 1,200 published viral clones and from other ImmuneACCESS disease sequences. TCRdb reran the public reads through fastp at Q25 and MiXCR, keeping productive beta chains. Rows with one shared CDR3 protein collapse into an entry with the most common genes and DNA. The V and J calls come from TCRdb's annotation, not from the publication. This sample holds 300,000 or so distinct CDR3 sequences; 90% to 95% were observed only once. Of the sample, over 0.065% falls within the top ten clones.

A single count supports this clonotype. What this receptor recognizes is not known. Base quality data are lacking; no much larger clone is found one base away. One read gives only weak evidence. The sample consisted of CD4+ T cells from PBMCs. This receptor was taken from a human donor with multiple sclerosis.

The DNA is as follows: TGTGCCAGCAGCCCATCCGACAGGGGGACAATCTACGAGCAGTACTTC. Protein translation: CASSPSDRGTIYEQYF. The sequence links TRBV3-1 to TRBJ2-7; TRBD1 agrees with 9 junctional bases. Taken from the germline V gene (reference sequence), the CDR1 and CDR2 loops are LGHDT and YNNKEL. The CDR3 goes from the cysteine to the phenylalanine over 16 residues. The sequence is cut down to CDR3 DNA, 48 bases in frame from base 1. V is cut back by 4 bases and J by 3 bases, with 10 bases in the junction unmatched.